Shown below are 5 T cell receptor beta chains from a single sample sequenced in a study of T cell responses to AZD1222 COVID-19 vaccine. Profiled with immunoSEQ multiplex PCR; TCRdb holds only in-frame clones, not every one. Of more than 150,000 clones in the sample, approximately 90% were seen once. Sequencing was performed on peripheral blood, taken on day 0 of AZD1222 vaccination. These receptors originate from an adult in good health.

This rearrangement joins TRBV5-1 to TRBJ2-3; possibly TRBD2 for D (6 bases). Trimming left V 1 base short and J 4 bases short, with 13 bases between. The CDR3 totals 15 residues. CDR1 is SGHRS, CDR2 YFSETQ, per germline. This CDR3 reads CASSLQGRDPDTQYF. The DNA of the CDR3 is TGCGCCAGCAGCTTGCAAGGGCGGGACCCAGATACGCAGTATTTT. Variable domain in full (rest from reference TRBV5-1 and TRBJ2-3): KAGVTQTPRYLIKTRGQQVTLSCSPISGHRSVSWYQQTPGQGLQFLFEYFSETQRNKGNFPGRFSGRQFSNSRSEMNVSTLELGDSALYLCASSLQGRDPDTQYFGPGTRLTVL.

The table lists this clone with a count of one. This sequence joins TRBV7-2 and TRBJ1-1; D ambiguous. This CDR3 region has 15 residues. Germline V gene sequence: CDR1 SGHTA, CDR2 FQGNSA. Trimming pared 1 base from V and 5 bases from J, leaving 14 bases between. CDR3 coding DNA: TGTGCCAGCAGCTTAGTTGAGGGAGTGGCGACTGAAGCTTTCTTT. The encoded protein is CASSLVEGVATEAFF.

The chain couples TRBV28 to TRBJ2-1, with 8 bases fitting TRBD2. J lost 2 bases, V lost 7 bases, and 7 bases had no gene match. The CDR3 spans 15 residues. Per the germline V gene, CDR1 is MDHEN and CDR2 is SYDVKM. The CDR3, as DNA: TGTGCCAGCACCCTCCGGGGGGGGCCCTACAATGAGCAGTTCTTC. This translates into CASTLRGGPYNEQFF.

This chain uses TRBV3-1 (or the pseudogene TRBV3-2) with TRBJ2-1; maybe TRBD2 (6 bases). V lost 7 bases to trimming and J lost 12 bases, with 22 bases between them. Germline CDR1 is LGHDT and CDR2 is YNNKEL (reference sequence). There are 14 residues in the CDR3. The CDR3 region has the DNA TGTGCCAGCACCGAGACTAGGCCCCCAGGTCCGCAGTTCTTC. This encodes CASTETRPPGPQFF.

J is TRBJ1-1 and V is TRBV6-4; D possibly corresponds to TRBD1 (5 bases). The CDR3 has 14 residues. The V end lost 3 bases, the J end lost 4 bases, and 12 bases lay between the germline ends. Per the germline V gene, CDR1 is MRHNA and CDR2 is SNTAGT. The CDR3 spells CASSESQDRTEAFF. The CDR3 coding sequence is TGTGCCAGCAGTGAGTCACAGGATCGCACTGAAGCTTTCTTT.